This T cell receptor (beta chain) was observed in a study of immune cell composition in non-small cell lung cancer. Findings of the study overall: Top 10 clone scores and clonality were higher in squamous than adenocarcinoma. 60% to 75% of squamous and 30% to 40% of adenocarcinoma cases had tumour-associated clones >0.5%.

The CDR3 spans 11 residues. CDR1 and CDR2 (germline): GTSNPN, SVGIG (reference sequence). Trimming shortened V by 0 bases and J by 11 bases, and 10 bases separated the two germline ends. Produced via immunoSEQ multiplex PCR; TCRdb's table is partial and in-frame only. The table includes over 2,500 clones, around four fifths detected once. With respect to this clone: Its antigen is still unknown.

This TCR came from a human donor with non-small cell lung cancer. V gene TRBV30 combines with J gene TRBJ2-5; maybe TRBD1 (5 bases). Material for sequencing was lung tumor tissue. The CDR3 region is CAWSVGHEQYF. CDR3 DNA sequence: TGTGCCTGGAGTGTGGGGCATGAGCAGTACTTC.